The entry below describes one TCR beta chain. The CDR3 loop spans 13 amino acids. The V gene's germline CDR1 is SGHTA and CDR2 FQGNSA. V lost 5 bases to trimming and J lost 4 bases, with 11 bases between them. This sample stems from a study of cytomegalovirus exposure and HLA in healthy donors. Overall study: Samples from HLA-typed donors yielded about 85 million unique TCRs in an early data release.

The study ran its PCR with 60 Vbeta and 13 Jbeta primers. Authors' analysis steps: In a later analysis, roughly 10 million of 65 million to 80 million unique beta chains occurred in at least two donors. Assay used: immunoSEQ multiplex PCR; TCRdb lists only in-frame clones, some missing. Clonal size and the V and J genes are those of that table, whereas D and trimming came from the DNA. The table lists fewer than 180,000 clones, just under 65% of them singletons. This sequence originates from a woman aged 55-70 years in good health and CMV-seropositive. What was sequenced was PBMCs. The chain couples TRBV7-2 to TRBJ1-1; weak D call: TRBD1 (5 bases). In DNA form, the CDR3 reads TGTGCCAGCAGCCTCAGACAGTCCACTGAAGCTTTCTTT. Amino acid sequence: CASSLRQSTEAFF. Full variable domain (missing parts from reference TRBV7-2 and TRBJ1-1): GAGVSQSPSNKVTEKGKDVELRCDPISGHTALYWYRQSLGQGLEFLIYFQGNSAPDKSGLPSDRFSAERTGGSVSTLTIQRTQQEDSAVYLCASSLRQSTEAFFGQGTRLTVV.